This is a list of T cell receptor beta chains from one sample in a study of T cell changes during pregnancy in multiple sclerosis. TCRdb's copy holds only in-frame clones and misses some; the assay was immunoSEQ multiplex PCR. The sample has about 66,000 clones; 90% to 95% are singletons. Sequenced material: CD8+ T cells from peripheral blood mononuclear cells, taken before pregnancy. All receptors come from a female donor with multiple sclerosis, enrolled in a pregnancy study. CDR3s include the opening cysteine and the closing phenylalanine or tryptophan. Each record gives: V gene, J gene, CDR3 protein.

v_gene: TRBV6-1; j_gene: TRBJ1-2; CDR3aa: CASSELGNSYGYTF
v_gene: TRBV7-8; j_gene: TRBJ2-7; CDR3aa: CASSLARQYEQYF
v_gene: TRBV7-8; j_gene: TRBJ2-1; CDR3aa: CASSSRGLSSYNEQFF
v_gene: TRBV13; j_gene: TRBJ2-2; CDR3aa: CASSLGRGSGELFF
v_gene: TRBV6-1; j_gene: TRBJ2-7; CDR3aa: CASSEGLARSYEQYF
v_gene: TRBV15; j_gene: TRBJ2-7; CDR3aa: CATSRDQGISYEQYF
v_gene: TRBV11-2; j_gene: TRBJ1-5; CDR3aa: CASSLYGTGVQPQHF
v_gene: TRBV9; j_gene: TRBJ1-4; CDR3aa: CASSVGGNGGEKLFF
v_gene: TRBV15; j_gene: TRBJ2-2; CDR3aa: CATSPTATNTGELFF
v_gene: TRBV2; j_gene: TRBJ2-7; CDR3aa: CARIGTTLYEQYF
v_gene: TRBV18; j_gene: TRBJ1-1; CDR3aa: CASSPSPGQGLGDTEAFF
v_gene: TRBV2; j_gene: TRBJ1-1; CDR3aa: CASSEPGTGGTNTEAFF
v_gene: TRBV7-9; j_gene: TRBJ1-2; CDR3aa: CASSGQNYGYTF
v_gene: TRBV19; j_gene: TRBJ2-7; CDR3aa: CASSIYADSSYEQYF
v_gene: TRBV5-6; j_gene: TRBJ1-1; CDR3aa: CASSLPGTEAFF
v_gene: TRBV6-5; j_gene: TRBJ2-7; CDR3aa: CASRVGTGSAEQYF
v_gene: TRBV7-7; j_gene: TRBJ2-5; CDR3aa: CASSLGQGAGETQYF
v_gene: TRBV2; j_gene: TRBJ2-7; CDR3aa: CASSGLAGGPYEQYF
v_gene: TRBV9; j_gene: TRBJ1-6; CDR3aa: CASSAEGSPLHF
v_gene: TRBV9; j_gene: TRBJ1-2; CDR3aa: CASSVDRDGTDIF
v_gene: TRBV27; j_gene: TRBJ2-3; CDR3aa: CASRLAGTGGTDTQYF
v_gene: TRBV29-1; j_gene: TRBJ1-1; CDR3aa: CSVQVEIPTEAFF
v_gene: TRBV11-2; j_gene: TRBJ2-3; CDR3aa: CASSLGAGLTDTQYF
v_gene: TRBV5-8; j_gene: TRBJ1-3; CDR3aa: CASSLAGSGGNTIYF
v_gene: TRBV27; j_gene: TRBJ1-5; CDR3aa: CASSSTGEVYSNQPQHF
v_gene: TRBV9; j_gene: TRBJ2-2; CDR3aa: CASSVAASGGYHNTGELFF
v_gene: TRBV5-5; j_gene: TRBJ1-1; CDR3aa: CASSFLDWNTEAFF
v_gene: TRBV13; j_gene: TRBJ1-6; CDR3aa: CASSPGETTVPLHF
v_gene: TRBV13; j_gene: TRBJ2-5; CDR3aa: CASGAGEETQYF
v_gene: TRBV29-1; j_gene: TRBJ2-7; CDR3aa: CSVGASGNYEQYF
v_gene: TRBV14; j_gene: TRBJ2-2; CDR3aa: CASSEGGELFF
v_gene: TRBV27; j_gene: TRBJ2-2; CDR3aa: CASSPQLAGATGELFF
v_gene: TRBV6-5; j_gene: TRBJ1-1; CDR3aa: CASDTGEAFF
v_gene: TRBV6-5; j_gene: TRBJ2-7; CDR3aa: CASSYRDTPYEQYF
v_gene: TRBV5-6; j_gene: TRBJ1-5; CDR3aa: CASRVYGSNQPQHF
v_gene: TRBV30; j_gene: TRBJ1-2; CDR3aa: CAWNAQGDGYTF
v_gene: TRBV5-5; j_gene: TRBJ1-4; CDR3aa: CASSFGEGGEKLFF